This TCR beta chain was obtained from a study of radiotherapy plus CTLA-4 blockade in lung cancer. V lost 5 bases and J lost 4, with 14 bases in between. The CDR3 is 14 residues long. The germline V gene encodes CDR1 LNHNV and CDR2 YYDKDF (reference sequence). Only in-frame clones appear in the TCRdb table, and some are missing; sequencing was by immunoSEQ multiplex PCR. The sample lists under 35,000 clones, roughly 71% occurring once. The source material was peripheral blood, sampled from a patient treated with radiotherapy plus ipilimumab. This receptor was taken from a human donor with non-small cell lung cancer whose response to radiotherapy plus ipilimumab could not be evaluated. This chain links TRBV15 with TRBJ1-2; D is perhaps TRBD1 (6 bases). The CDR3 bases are TGTGCCACCAGCCCCATGGGGGCAGGCTATGGCTACACCTTC. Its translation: CATSPMGAGYGYTF.